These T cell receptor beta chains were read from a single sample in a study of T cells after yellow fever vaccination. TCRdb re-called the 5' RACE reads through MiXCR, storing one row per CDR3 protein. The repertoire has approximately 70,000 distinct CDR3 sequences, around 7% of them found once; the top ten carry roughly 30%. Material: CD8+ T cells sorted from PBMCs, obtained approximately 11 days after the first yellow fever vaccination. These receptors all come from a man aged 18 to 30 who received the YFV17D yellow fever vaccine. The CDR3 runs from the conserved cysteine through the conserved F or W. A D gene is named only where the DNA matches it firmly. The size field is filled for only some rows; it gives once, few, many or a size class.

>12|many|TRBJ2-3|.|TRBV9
TGTGCCAGCCAACAGGGCACAGATACGCAGTATTTT
CASQQGTDTQYF
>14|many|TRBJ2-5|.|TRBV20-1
TGCAGTGCTAGTAGCTCCGGGGTCTTGGAGACCCAGTACTTC
CSASSSGVLETQYF
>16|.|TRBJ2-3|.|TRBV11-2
TGTGCCAGCAGCTTAGCAAGCGAGGGGTATGAAGATACGCAGTATTTT
CASSLASEGYEDTQYF
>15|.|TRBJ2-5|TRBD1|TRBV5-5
TGTGCCAGCAGCTGGGGGACAGGGGGAGCCGAGACCCAGTACTTC
CASSWGTGGAETQYF
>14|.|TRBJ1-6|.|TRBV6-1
TGTGCCAGCTTTGACCGGGGGACTAATTCACCCCTCCACTTT
CASFDRGTNSPLHF
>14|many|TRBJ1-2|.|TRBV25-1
TGTGCCAGCAGTGAGGTGCAGGCAATCTATGGCTACACCTTC
CASSEVQAIYGYTF
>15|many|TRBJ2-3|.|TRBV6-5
TGTGCCAGCAGTTACGTCCAGGGGTCAACAGATACGCAGTATTTT
CASSYVQGSTDTQYF
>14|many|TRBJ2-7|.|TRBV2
TGTGCCAGCAGTGAGGTCCAACACGGACGAGAGCAGTACTTC
CASSEVQHGREQYF
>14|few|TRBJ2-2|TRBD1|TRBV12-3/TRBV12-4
TGTGCCAGCAGTCCTACAGGGGGCCACGGGGAGCTGTTTTTT
CASSPTGGHGELFF
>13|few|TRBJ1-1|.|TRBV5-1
TGCGCCAGCAGGGGCGAGGGGCGGAGTGAAGCTTTCTTT
CASRGEGRSEAFF